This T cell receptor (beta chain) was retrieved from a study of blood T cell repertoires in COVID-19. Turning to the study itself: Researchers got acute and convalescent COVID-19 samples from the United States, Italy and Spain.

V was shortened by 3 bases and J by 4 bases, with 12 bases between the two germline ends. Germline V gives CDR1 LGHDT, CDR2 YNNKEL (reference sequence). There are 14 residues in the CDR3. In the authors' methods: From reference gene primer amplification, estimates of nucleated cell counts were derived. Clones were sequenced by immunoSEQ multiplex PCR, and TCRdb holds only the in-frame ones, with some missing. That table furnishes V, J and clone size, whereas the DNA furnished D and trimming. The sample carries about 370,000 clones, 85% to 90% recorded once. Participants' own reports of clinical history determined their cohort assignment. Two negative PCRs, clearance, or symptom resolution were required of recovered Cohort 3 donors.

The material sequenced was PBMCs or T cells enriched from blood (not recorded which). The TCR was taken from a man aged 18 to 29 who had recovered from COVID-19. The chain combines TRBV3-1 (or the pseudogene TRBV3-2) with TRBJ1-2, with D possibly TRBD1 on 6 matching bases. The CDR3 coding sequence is TGTGCCAGCAGCCAGCACGGACAGAGCTATGGCTACACCTTC. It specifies CASSQHGQSYGYTF.